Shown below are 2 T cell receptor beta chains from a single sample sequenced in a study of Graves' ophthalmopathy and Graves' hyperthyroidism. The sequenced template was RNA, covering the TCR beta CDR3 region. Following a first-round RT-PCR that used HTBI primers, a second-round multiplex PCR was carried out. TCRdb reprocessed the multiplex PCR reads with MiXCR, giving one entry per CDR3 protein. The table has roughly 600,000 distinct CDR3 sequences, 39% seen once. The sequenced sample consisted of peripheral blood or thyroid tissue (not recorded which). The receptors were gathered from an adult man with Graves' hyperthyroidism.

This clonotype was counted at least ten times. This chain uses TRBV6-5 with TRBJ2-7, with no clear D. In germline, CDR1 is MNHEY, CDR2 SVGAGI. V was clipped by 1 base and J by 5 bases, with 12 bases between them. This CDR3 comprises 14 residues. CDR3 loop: CASSYFPPRDEQYF. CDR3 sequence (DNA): TGTGCCAGCAGTTACTTCCCCCCTAGAGACGAGCAGTACTTC.

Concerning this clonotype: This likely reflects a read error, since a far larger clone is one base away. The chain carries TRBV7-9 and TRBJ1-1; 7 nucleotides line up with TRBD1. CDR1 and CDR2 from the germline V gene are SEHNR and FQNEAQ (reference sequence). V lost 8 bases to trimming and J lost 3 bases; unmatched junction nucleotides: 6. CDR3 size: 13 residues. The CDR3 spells CASGRGMDTEAFF. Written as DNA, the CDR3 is TGTGCCAGCGGCAGGGGGATGGACACTGAAGCTTTCTTT. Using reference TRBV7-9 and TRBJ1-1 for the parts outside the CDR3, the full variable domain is DTGVSQNPRHKITKRGQNVTFRCDPISEHNRLYWYRQTLGQGPEFLTYFQNEAQLEKSRLLSDRFSAERPKGSFSTLEIQRTEQGDSAMYLCASGRGMDTEAFFGQGTRLTVV.